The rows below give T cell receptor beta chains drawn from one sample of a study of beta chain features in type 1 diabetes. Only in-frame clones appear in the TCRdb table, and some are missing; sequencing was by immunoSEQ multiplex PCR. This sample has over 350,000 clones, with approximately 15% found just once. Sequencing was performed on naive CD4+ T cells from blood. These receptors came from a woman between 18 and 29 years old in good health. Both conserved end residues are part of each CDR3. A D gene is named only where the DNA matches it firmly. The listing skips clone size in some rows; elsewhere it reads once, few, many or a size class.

CDR3 protein: CATCPARDINIQYF
CDR3 DNA: TGTGCCACCTGCCCCGCCCGGGACATCAACATTCAGTACTTC
V gene: TRBV19
D gene: .
J gene: TRBJ2-4
clone size: .

CDR3 protein: CSVGTAWGYEQYF
CDR3 DNA: TGCAGCGTTGGGACAGCTTGGGGCTACGAGCAGTACTTC
V gene: TRBV29-1
D gene: .
J gene: TRBJ2-7
clone size: .

CDR3 protein: CASRSTALYGYTF
CDR3 DNA: TGTGCCAGCCGATCTACAGCCCTCTATGGCTACACCTTC
V gene: TRBV6-5
D gene: .
J gene: TRBJ1-2
clone size: few

CDR3 protein: CSVEDRDRVEKLFF
CDR3 DNA: TGCAGCGTTGAAGACCGGGACAGGGTTGAAAAACTGTTTTTT
V gene: TRBV29-1
D gene: TRBD1
J gene: TRBJ1-4
clone size: .

CDR3 protein: CASKGTRLAGGEQYF
CDR3 DNA: TGTGCCAGCAAGGGAACCCGACTAGCGGGAGGCGAGCAGTACTTC
V gene: TRBV27
D gene: TRBD2
J gene: TRBJ2-7
clone size: .

CDR3 protein: CAWSAQSVGQPQHF
CDR3 DNA: TGTGCCTGGAGTGCACAGTCAGTTGGGCAGCCCCAGCATTTT
V gene: TRBV30
D gene: .
J gene: TRBJ1-5
clone size: few

CDR3 protein: CAWSRDIGNTDTQYF
CDR3 DNA: TGTGCCTGGAGTCGGGACATCGGGAACACAGATACGCAGTATTTT
V gene: TRBV30
D gene: .
J gene: TRBJ2-3
clone size: .

CDR3 protein: CASSAISGRATDTQYF
CDR3 DNA: TGTGCCAGCAGCGCTATTAGCGGGAGGGCCACAGATACGCAGTATTTT
V gene: TRBV9
D gene: TRBD2
J gene: TRBJ2-3
clone size: few

CDR3 protein: CASSISFTNTGELFF
CDR3 DNA: TGTGCCAGTAGTATTAGTTTCACTAACACCGGGGAGCTGTTTTTT
V gene: TRBV19
D gene: .
J gene: TRBJ2-2
clone size: few

CDR3 protein: CASSLAGVNQPQHF
CDR3 DNA: TGTGCCAGCAGCTTAGCAGGGGTCAATCAGCCCCAGCATTTT
V gene: TRBV7-2
D gene: .
J gene: TRBJ1-5
clone size: .

CDR3 protein: CASSAPSGLYNEQFF
CDR3 DNA: TGTGCCAGCAGTGCGCCTAGCGGGCTATACAATGAGCAGTTCTTC
V gene: TRBV25-1
D gene: TRBD2
J gene: TRBJ2-1
clone size: .

CDR3 protein: CASSPPGKLATPSGETQYF
CDR3 DNA: TGTGCCAGCTCACCACCGGGGAAGCTCGCCACCCCGTCAGGGGAGACCCAGTACTTC
V gene: TRBV18
D gene: .
J gene: TRBJ2-5
clone size: few

CDR3 protein: CASSDRQGGGYTF
CDR3 DNA: TGTGCCAGCAGTGACCGACAGGGAGGCGGCTACACCTTC
V gene: TRBV6-1
D gene: TRBD1
J gene: TRBJ1-2
clone size: few

CDR3 protein: CASSEDGHQPQHF
CDR3 DNA: TGTGCCAGCAGTGAAGATGGCCATCAGCCCCAGCATTTT
V gene: TRBV6-1
D gene: .
J gene: TRBJ1-5
clone size: .

CDR3 protein: CAWSDLYEQYF
CDR3 DNA: TGTGCCTGGAGTGACCTATACGAGCAGTACTTC
V gene: TRBV30
D gene: .
J gene: TRBJ2-7
clone size: .

CDR3 protein: CASRSQPGLAGNEQFF
CDR3 DNA: TGTGCCAGCAGGTCTCAACCGGGACTAGCGGGCAATGAGCAGTTCTTC
V gene: TRBV5-6
D gene: TRBD2
J gene: TRBJ2-1
clone size: few

CDR3 protein: CASSSGLSETQYF
CDR3 DNA: TGTGCCAGCAGTAGCGGACTGTCCGAGACCCAGTACTTC
V gene: TRBV19
D gene: .
J gene: TRBJ2-5
clone size: .

CDR3 protein: CAWLVDRRTDTQYF
CDR3 DNA: TGTGCCTGGTTGGTGGACAGGAGAACAGATACGCAGTATTTT
V gene: TRBV30
D gene: TRBD1
J gene: TRBJ2-3
clone size: .

CDR3 protein: CASHPGQGETQYF
CDR3 DNA: TGTGCCAGTCATCCAGGACAGGGGGAAACCCAGTACTTC
V gene: TRBV19
D gene: TRBD1
J gene: TRBJ2-5
clone size: .

CDR3 protein: CASSESVGSSYEQYF
CDR3 DNA: TGCGCCAGCAGTGAGTCCGTAGGGAGCTCCTACGAGCAGTACTTC
V gene: TRBV10-1
D gene: .
J gene: TRBJ2-7
clone size: few

CDR3 protein: CASSFSGTGDYEQYF
CDR3 DNA: TGCGCCAGCAGCTTTTCCGGGACGGGAGACTACGAGCAGTACTTC
V gene: TRBV5-1
D gene: .
J gene: TRBJ2-7
clone size: .

CDR3 protein: CASSQSWDRGQTSGIETYYEQYF
CDR3 DNA: TGCGCCAGCAGTCAATCGTGGGACAGGGGGCAGACTAGCGGGATTGAGACCTACTACGAGCAGTACTTC
V gene: TRBV23-1
D gene: .
J gene: TRBJ2-7
clone size: few

CDR3 protein: CASSQDEREGLYEQYF
CDR3 DNA: TGCGCCAGCAGCCAAGATGAGAGGGAGGGCCTGTACGAGCAGTACTTC
V gene: TRBV4-1
D gene: TRBD2
J gene: TRBJ2-7
clone size: few

CDR3 protein: CASSEIHRGGGTEAFF
CDR3 DNA: TGTGCCAGCAGTGAAATCCACAGGGGTGGGGGAACTGAAGCTTTCTTT
V gene: TRBV2
D gene: TRBD1
J gene: TRBJ1-1
clone size: .

CDR3 protein: CASSKHQDFSGANVLTF
CDR3 DNA: TGTGCCAGCAGCAAACATCAAGACTTCTCTGGGGCCAACGTCCTGACTTTC
V gene: TRBV11-2
D gene: .
J gene: TRBJ2-6
clone size: .

CDR3 protein: CASSLTYATGAVYNEQFF
CDR3 DNA: TGTGCCAGCAGCTTAACGTATGCCACGGGAGCTGTATACAATGAGCAGTTCTTC
V gene: TRBV7-3
D gene: .
J gene: TRBJ2-1
clone size: .

CDR3 protein: CASSLVQGANTEAFF
CDR3 DNA: TGCGCCAGCAGCTTGGTTCAGGGGGCTAACACTGAAGCTTTCTTT
V gene: TRBV5-1
D gene: TRBD1
J gene: TRBJ1-1
clone size: few

CDR3 protein: CASTRSGETQYF
CDR3 DNA: TGTGCCAGCACCCGATCGGGGGAGACCCAGTACTTC
V gene: TRBV28
D gene: .
J gene: TRBJ2-5
clone size: few

CDR3 protein: CASQKGAEQYF
CDR3 DNA: TGTGCCAGCCAAAAAGGGGCTGAGCAGTACTTC
V gene: TRBV25-1
D gene: .
J gene: TRBJ2-7
clone size: .

CDR3 protein: CSVVSRSYEQYF
CDR3 DNA: TGCAGCGTTGTATCCAGGTCCTACGAGCAGTACTTC
V gene: TRBV29-1
D gene: .
J gene: TRBJ2-7
clone size: few

CDR3 protein: CASSSTNEKLFF
CDR3 DNA: TGTGCCAGCAGCTCTACTAATGAAAAACTGTTTTTT
V gene: TRBV28
D gene: .
J gene: TRBJ1-4
clone size: .

CDR3 protein: CSVDVAGVDTQYF
CDR3 DNA: TGCAGCGTTGATGTAGCGGGAGTAGATACGCAGTATTTT
V gene: TRBV29-1
D gene: TRBD2
J gene: TRBJ2-3
clone size: few

CDR3 protein: CAWTRQPYQPQHF
CDR3 DNA: TGTGCCTGGACTAGACAGCCTTATCAGCCCCAGCATTTT
V gene: TRBV30
D gene: .
J gene: TRBJ1-5
clone size: few